This is a list of T cell receptor beta chains from one sample in a study of blood T cell repertoires in COVID-19. Clones were sequenced by immunoSEQ multiplex PCR, and TCRdb holds only the in-frame ones, with some missing. This table holds fewer than 200,000 clones, roughly 86% found once. Material for sequencing was peripheral blood. The origin of the receptors is a woman older than 75 with COVID-19, enrolled during active disease. Each CDR3 is given with its conserved first and last residue. Each record gives: J gene, V gene, D gene, CDR3 DNA, CDR3 protein. A D gene is named only where the DNA matches it firmly.

>TRBJ1-2|TRBV5-1|TRBD1
TGCGCCAGCAGCTTGGGTACAGGGGACTATGGCTACACCTTC
CASSLGTGDYGYTF
>TRBJ2-2|TRBV27|TRBD2
TGTGCCAGCAGTCTCCGACTAGCGGGAGGGCTGGGGAGCACCGGGGAGCTGTTTTTT
CASSLRLAGGLGSTGELFF
>TRBJ1-1|TRBV14|TRBD1
TGTGCCAGCAGCTTTTCCCGACAGGGCACTGAAGCTTTCTTT
CASSFSRQGTEAFF
>TRBJ2-3|TRBV19|TRBD1
TGTGCCAGTAGTAATAGGGACAGGAGAAAGAGCACAGATACGCAGTATTTT
CASSNRDRRKSTDTQYF
>TRBJ2-7|TRBV28|-
TGTGCCAGCAGTCTAGCCCTTCGGAACGCCTACGAGCAGTACTTC
CASSLALRNAYEQYF
>TRBJ2-7|TRBV5-1|-
TGCGCCAGCAGCGTCCGACAGGATAGGTCTGGGGAGCAGTACTTC
CASSVRQDRSGEQYF
>TRBJ1-5|TRBV15|-
TGTGCCACCAGCAGAGATGGGGCACAGCCCCAGCATTTT
CATSRDGAQPQHF
>TRBJ2-7|TRBV19|-
TGTGCCAGTAGACTTCCCCCATCGGGAGAGCAGTACTTC
CASRLPPSGEQYF
>TRBJ1-2|TRBV18|TRBD1
TGTGCCAGCTCCGACAGGGGTTCGTATGGCTACACCTTC
CASSDRGSYGYTF
>TRBJ2-2|TRBV19|-
TGTGCCAGTAAAATGACTAGGCCGAACACCGGGGAGCTGTTTTTT
CASKMTRPNTGELFF
>TRBJ1-4|TRBV5-8|-
TGTGCCAGCAGCTTGGGGGTACGGAGGAATGAAAAACTGTTTTTT
CASSLGVRRNEKLFF
>TRBJ2-3|TRBV11-3|TRBD2
TGTGCCAGCAGCTTAGGACTAGCGGGAGGCCATACGCAGTATTTT
CASSLGLAGGHTQYF
>TRBJ2-7|TRBV3-1/TRBV3-2|-
TGTGCCAGCAGCCAAGATTGGGAGGCCGAGCAGTACTTC
CASSQDWEAEQYF
>TRBJ1-1|TRBV6-6|TRBD1
TGTGCCAGCAGTTACACAACAGGGGGCACTGAAGCTTTCTTT
CASSYTTGGTEAFF